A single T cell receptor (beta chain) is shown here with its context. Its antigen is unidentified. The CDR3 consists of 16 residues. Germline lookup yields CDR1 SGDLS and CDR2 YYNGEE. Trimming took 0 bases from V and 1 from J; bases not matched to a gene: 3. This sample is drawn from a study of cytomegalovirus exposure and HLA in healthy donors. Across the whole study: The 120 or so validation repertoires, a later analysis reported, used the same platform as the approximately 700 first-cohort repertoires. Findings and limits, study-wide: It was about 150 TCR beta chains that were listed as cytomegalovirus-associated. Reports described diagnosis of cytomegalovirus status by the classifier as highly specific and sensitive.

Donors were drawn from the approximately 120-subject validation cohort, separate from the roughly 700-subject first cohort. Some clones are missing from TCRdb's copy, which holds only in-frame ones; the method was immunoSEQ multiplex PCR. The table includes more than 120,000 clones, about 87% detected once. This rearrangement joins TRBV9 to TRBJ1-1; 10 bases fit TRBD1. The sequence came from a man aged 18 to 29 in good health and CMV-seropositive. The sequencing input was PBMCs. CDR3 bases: TGTGCCAGCAGCGTAGCTCGGGACAGGGGGAACACTGAAGCTTTCTTT. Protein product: CASSVARDRGNTEAFF.